Listed below are T cell receptor beta chains from one sample, sequenced in a study of T-cell memory formation after mild COVID-19. Each CDR3 protein is one row after TCRdb ran MiXCR on the 5' RACE reads. The sample lists hundreds of thousands of distinct CDR3 sequences; 14% were seen once. Sequenced: PBMCs or a T cell subset sorted from them (not recorded which). The receptors come from a man between 18 and 29 years old who had mild COVID-19 (a few samples of this study predate the infection). Cell type and time point are not known. Both conserved end residues are part of each CDR3. The D gene is left open where the match is weak. Expanded clones get a size class; other rows say once, few or many, or leave the size out.

V gene,J gene,clone size,D gene,CDR3 protein,CDR3 DNA
TRBV5-1,TRBJ1-1,few,-,CASSLGMAGNTEAFF,TGCGCCAGCAGCTTGGGAATGGCGGGGAACACTGAAGCTTTCTTT
TRBV30,TRBJ1-5,once,TRBD1,CAWSRGQGNQPQHF,TGTGCCTGGAGTCGGGGACAGGGGAATCAGCCCCAGCATTTT
TRBV2,TRBJ1-5,few,-,CASIWDPNQPQHF,TGTGCCAGCATCTGGGACCCCAATCAGCCCCAGCATTTT
TRBV20-1,TRBJ1-1,few,-,CSARRANTEAFF,TGCAGTGCTAGAAGGGCAAACACTGAAGCTTTCTTT
TRBV11-2,TRBJ2-2,few,-,CASSLEGRVFGELFF,TGTGCCAGCAGCTTAGAAGGCAGGGTATTCGGGGAGCTGTTTTTT
TRBV5-1,TRBJ2-1,-,-,CASSLRVSNNEQFF,TGCGCCAGCAGCTTGCGGGTTTCCAACAATGAGCAGTTCTTC
TRBV6-5,TRBJ2-5,-,TRBD2,CASSYNAGGRETQYF,TGTGCCAGCAGTTACAACGCGGGGGGTAGGGAGACCCAGTACTTC
TRBV5-6,TRBJ2-3,-,-,CASSLGRTLTDTQYF,TGTGCCAGCAGCTTGGGGCGGACACTCACAGATACGCAGTATTTT
TRBV6-5,TRBJ2-3,-,-,CASRATGSSTDTQYF,TGTGCCAGCAGGGCGACTGGCTCTAGCACAGATACGCAGTATTTT
TRBV5-1,TRBJ2-5,-,TRBD2,CASSGGTSGGPETQYF,TGCGCCAGCAGCGGAGGGACTAGCGGGGGTCCAGAGACCCAGTACTTC
TRBV3-1,TRBJ1-6,many,-,CASSHAGYNSPLHF,TGTGCCAGCAGCCATGCGGGCTATAATTCACCCCTCCACTTT
TRBV29-1,TRBJ1-1,-,-,CSAVGGNTEAFF,TGCAGCGCGGTGGGTGGGAACACTGAAGCTTTCTTT